The sequence of this TCR beta chain was determined in a study of blood T cell repertoires in COVID-19 (dated by TCRdb to the early 2020s). About the full investigation: Samples covering the acute and convalescent phases of COVID-19 were provided by collaborators in the United States, Italy and Spain. The prospective study material was composed of cDNA or gDNA derived from T cells, B-cell-depleted T cells, or PBMCs. Subjects who had been exposed to COVID-19, were actively infected with it, or had recovered from it provided the deeply sampled blood TCRbeta repertoires that made up the dataset. The repertoires were made available in a free public database intended to serve as a resource for research on the immune response to SARS-CoV-2. The samples were drawn from the first 160 participants of the ongoing ImmuneRACE study and from over a thousand subjects provided by 6 global collaborators. The sample metadata nearly always contained a de-identified subject ID, COVID-19 status, age in years and sex. Where available, HLA class I and class II types were taken from metadata supplied by the sample provider and were not determined by assay-based typing.

General conclusions and limits of the study: How much clinical and demographic metadata was included differed by source and by participant, and the metadata was provided uncurated.

The collaborating institutions used their own protocols to collect whole blood in K2EDTA tubes. Collaborator samples were shipped for TCRbeta analysis as frozen whole blood, isolated PBMCs, or DNA extracted from either sample type. The immunoSEQ Assay, a bias-controlled multiplex PCR, was used to amplify TCRbeta CDR3 regions from genomic DNA. The study's processing was this. The number of nucleated cells in each sample was estimated by amplification of reference gene primers within the assay. To quantify the absolute abundance of each unique TCRbeta CDR3 rearrangement, sequence reads were collapsed and filtered. Productive Simpson clonality was computed per sample as the square root of Simpson's diversity index over productive rearrangements. Not all clones reach the TCRdb copy of this immuneACCESS table, which keeps in-frame sequences only. Checked studies attribute under half of the gap to unresolved V genes and leave the rest unexplained. The DNA gave D and trimming, while V, J and clone size come from that table. Counted in this sample were over 300,000 clones; 86% of them appeared once. The ten largest clonotypes hold under 2% of the sample.

Trimming at the junction amounts to 2 bases on V and 6 bases on J, and the germline ends lie 6 bases apart. Inclusive of the bounding cysteine and phenylalanine, the CDR3 is 12 residues long. The CDR3 DNA has 36 bases and is translated from base 1. Per the germline V gene, SGHTS is the CDR1 and YDEGEE is the CDR2. Notes on this clone: It has no known antigen specificity. Base quality data are lacking; no much larger clone is found one base away.

The sequence was obtained from a woman aged 50 to 60 with acute or convalescent COVID-19. The sample taken for sequencing was peripheral blood. This sequence uses TRBV5-8 and TRBJ1-3, with the D gene not confidently named. The nucleotide sequence is given as TGTGCCAGCAGCTTTTCCCTAAACACCATATATTTT. Its translation is CASSFSLNTIYF.